This TCR beta chain was captured by sequencing in a study of T cells in Graves' hyperthyroidism and ophthalmopathy. The CDR3 loop spans 13 amino acids. Germline V gene data show CDR1 as LGHDT and CDR2 as YNNKEL (reference sequence). V was cut by 0 bases and J by 10 bases, with 12 bases left in between. Ophthalmopathy cases scored 3 or more on the Clinical Activity Score and 4 or more on NOSPECS grade, with duration below 3 months. Clinical symptoms, serum thyroxine, TRAb, thyroid ultrasound and orbital computed tomography established diagnosis. Amplification targeted TCR beta CDR3 regions from RNA transcripts. Using the HTBI primer set, a first-round RT-PCR was run on the TCR CDR3. TCRdb recomputed calls from the multiplex PCR reads with MiXCR, one row per CDR3 protein. The table lists roughly 520,000 distinct CDR3 sequences, around a quarter of them singletons, with 11% in the top ten.

This rearrangement joins TRBV3-1 to TRBJ1-1; D is unclear. The TCR sequence derives from a woman aged 25 to 39 with Graves' ophthalmopathy. The sequenced sample consisted of blood. The CDR3 region is CASSQENRLGAFF. DNA for the CDR3: TGTGCCAGCAGCCAAGAAAACAGACTAGGAGCTTTCTTT. Full variable domain (remainder filled in from reference TRBV3-1 and TRBJ1-1): DTAVSQTPKYLVTQMGNDKSIKCEQNLGHDTMYWYKQDSKKFLKIMFSYNNKELIINETVPNRFSPKSPDKAHLNLHINSLELGDSAVYFCASSQENRLGAFFGQGTRLTVV.